This record covers a single TCR beta chain. The data stem from a study of blood T cell repertoires in COVID-19. The wider study: Samples taken during acute and convalescent COVID-19 were collected in the United States, Italy and Spain. T cells, B-cell-depleted T cells, or PBMCs supplied cDNA or gDNA.

Study processing details: Nucleated cell number was recorded as an estimate derived from reference gene primer amplification. Some clones are missing from TCRdb's copy, which holds only in-frame ones; the method was immunoSEQ multiplex PCR. Clone size and the V and J calls come from that table; the DNA yielded D and trimming. In the table there are some 74,000 clones, roughly 80% of which are singletons. Germline lookup yields CDR1 MNHNY and CDR2 SVGAGI (reference sequence). Trimming stripped 6 bases from V and 6 bases from J, with 15 bases between. The CDR3 loop spans 14 amino acids. The V call is TRBV6-6, the J call TRBJ2-1; D gene unclear. This TCR was recovered from a woman aged 80 or older with active or convalescent COVID-19. The sample comprised peripheral blood. The CDR3 DNA reads as TGTGCCAGCAGCCCCCGATATGAGATCAATGAGCAGTTCTTC. Translated, it gives CASSPRYEINEQFF.